Described below is a single TCR beta chain sequence and its context. Sequencing was performed with immunoSEQ multiplex PCR; in TCRdb, only in-frame clones are kept and a portion is missing. The sample consists of some 94,000 clones, 86% of them appearing once. The sample originates from a study of control samples from healthy donors and cancer patients. CDR3 length equals 14 residues. Trimming pared 1 base from V and 4 bases from J, leaving 10 bases between. Germline V gene data show CDR1 as LNHNV and CDR2 as YYDKDF (reference sequence). The chain couples TRBV15 to TRBJ1-1; D unclear. This TCR was sampled from a woman between 50 and 59 years old in good health. Source material: blood. The CDR3 region has the DNA TGTGCCACCAGCAGAGGCATGGGGAGCACTGAAGCTTTCTTT. Its protein product is CATSRGMGSTEAFF. Supplemented by reference TRBV15 and TRBJ1-1, the full variable domain reads DAMVIQNPRYQVTQFGKPVTLSCSQTLNHNVMYWYQQKSSQAPKLLFHYYDKDFNNEADTPDNFQSRRPNTSFCFLDIRSPGLGDTAMYLCATSRGMGSTEAFFGQGTRLTVV.